The source of this T cell receptor (beta chain) is a study of human T cells and chemical hapten exposure. Study conclusions and caveats: TCRs at high frequency, those above 1 in 1000, did not change with DPC sensitization.

The trim removed 2 bases at V and 7 bases at J, leaving 10 bases unmatched. Germline assignment: CDR1 SGHRS and CDR2 YFSETQ. This CDR3 is 16 amino acids long. Time point of the sample: patch test 3, about 24 weeks after DPC sensitization. Treatment noted: therapeutic diphenylcyclopropenone sensitization with weekly scalp DPC. Patients had alopecia, were aged 18 to 70, and were not pregnant. One entry per CDR3 protein results from TCRdb running MiXCR on the RACE reads. The table has 95,000 to 150,000 distinct CDR3 sequences, over 9% seen once. This clonotype appeared a few times. No antigen is known for it.

The clonotype originates from a woman in her 50s with alopecia areata. Some clones in this sample may be carry-over from other donors' samples. The V and J genes are TRBV5-1 and TRBJ2-3; 10 bases are shared with TRBD1. The sequences come from whole blood, collected in connection with sensitization to the hapten diphenylcyclopropenone (DPC). The CDR3: CASSLETGGLINTQYF. The CDR3 DNA is TGCGCCAGCAGCTTAGAGACAGGGGGCCTCATCAATACGCAGTATTTT.